One and the same sample provided the 11 T cell receptor beta chains below, sequenced in a study of OX40 agonist ivuxolimab in advanced cancers. Using immunoSEQ multiplex PCR, the repertoire was profiled, and TCRdb retains in-frame clones only, with some absent. The table has approximately 84,000 clones, roughly 85% seen once. The specimen was CD4+ or CD8+ T cells sorted from blood, collected in a trial of the OX40 agonist ivuxolimab. These receptors were obtained from an adult with an advanced solid tumor such as melanoma, head and neck, liver or kidney cancer.

This chain connects TRBV7-6 to TRBJ2-7; 8 bases line up with TRBD1. After removal of 5 bases from V and 2 bases from J, the junction contained 8 bases not matched to a gene. The germline V gene has CDR1 SGHVS and CDR2 FNYEAQ. There are 15 residues in the CDR3. The CDR3 reads CASSTRPGQAYEQYF. DNA of the CDR3: TGTGCCAGCAGCACACGTCCGGGACAGGCCTACGAGCAGTACTTC.

The chain combines TRBV6-6 with TRBJ2-1; D might be TRBD1 (5 bases). The CDR3 consists of 13 residues. Trimming removed 6 bases from V and 3 bases from J, with 9 bases in between. Germline V gene sequence: CDR1 MNHNY, CDR2 SVGAGI (reference sequence). CDR3 region: CASRPTVYNEQFF. As DNA, the CDR3 is TGTGCCAGCAGGCCGACAGTCTACAATGAGCAGTTCTTC.

CDR3 region: CASRWETEAFF. Here the CDR3 DNA reads TGTGCCAGCCGATGGGAGACTGAAGCTTTCTTT. The gene calls are TRBV6-1 and TRBJ1-1; no clear D. Trimming pared 8 bases from V and 5 bases from J, leaving 9 bases between. Germline CDR1 MNHNS, CDR2 SASEGT. CDR3 length: 11 amino acids.

The CDR3 loop is CATPYRVTSYEQYF. CDR3 coding DNA: TGTGCCACACCATACAGGGTTACCTCCTACGAGCAGTACTTC. V is TRBV21-1 and J is TRBJ2-7; the table's D call, TRBD1, was not checked against the DNA. TRBV21-1 is annotated as a pseudogene. The CDR3 contains 14 residues.

This chain's CDR3 is CSVDGGPGNTIYF. CDR3 coding DNA: TGCAGCGTTGATGGGGGTCCTGGAAACACCATATATTTT. The chain couples TRBV29-1 to TRBJ1-3, with D tentatively TRBD1 (5 bases). The CDR3 has 13 amino acids. Trimming stripped 3 bases from V and 2 bases from J, with 8 bases between. In germline, CDR1 is SQVTM, CDR2 ANQGSEA.

In its sample, this clone ranks as medium-sized. The chain joins TRBV19 to TRBJ2-6; no clear D. The V gene's germline CDR1 is LNHDA and CDR2 SQIVND (reference sequence). Trimming stripped 6 bases from V and 4 bases from J, with 13 bases between. This CDR3 region has 15 residues. CDR3 sequence reads: CASSPLPAGANVLTF. CDR3 DNA: TGTGCCAGTAGCCCCCTCCCTGCAGGGGCCAACGTCCTGACTTTC.

V is TRBV6-5 and J is TRBJ1-5, with D maybe TRBD1 (5 bases). The germline V gene has CDR1 MNHEY and CDR2 SVGAGI. V was clipped by 4 bases and J by 5 bases, with 15 bases between them. The CDR3 consists of 15 residues. CDR3 region: CASSLVWGSYQPQHF. The CDR3 DNA reads TGTGCCAGCAGTTTAGTATGGGGGTCCTATCAGCCCCAGCATTTT.

This clone was observed once. This rearrangement joins TRBV5-4 to TRBJ2-1; 9 bases are a match to TRBD2. V lost 3 bases, J lost 13 bases, and 14 bases stayed unmatched. The V gene's germline CDR1 is SGHNT and CDR2 YYREEE (reference sequence). The CDR3 extends over 15 amino acids. CDR3 nucleotide sequence: TGTGCCAGCAGCTCCTCGGCTAGCGGGGTGGGTTTACAGTTCTTC. This translates into CASSSSASGVGLQFF.

V usage is TRBV19 and J usage is TRBJ2-6, with D possibly being TRBD1 (6 bases). The CDR3 runs 16 residues. Germline V gives CDR1 LNHDA, CDR2 SQIVND (reference sequence). Deletions cut 5 bases from V and 4 bases from J, with 15 bases between. The CDR3 DNA sequence: TGTGCCAGTAGTCCTAACCAGGGGTCCGGGGCCAACGTCCTGACTTTC. Translation: CASSPNQGSGANVLTF.

This chain connects TRBV7-8 to TRBJ2-2; 9 bases match TRBD2. Germline assignment: CDR1 SGHVS and CDR2 FQNEAQ. Trimming took 2 bases from V and 3 from J; bases not matched to a gene: 7. CDR3 size: 17 residues. CDR3 coding DNA: TGTGCCAGCAGCTTAAGGCCCGCGGGGGGGTACACCGGGGAGCTGTTTTTT. Its protein product is CASSLRPAGGYTGELFF.

In this sample, this clone turned up once. This chain links TRBV6-5 with TRBJ1-1; possible D gene TRBD1, 6 bases. V shed 2 bases and J shed 5 bases, with 12 bases lying between them. The V gene's germline CDR1 is MNHEY and CDR2 SVGAGI. The length of the CDR3 is 14 residues. The CDR3 is CASSYGGPETEAFF. The CDR3 DNA follows: TGTGCCAGCAGTTACGGGGGGCCCGAGACTGAAGCTTTCTTT.